The 26 T cell receptor beta chains below all came from one sample that was sequenced in a study of cytomegalovirus exposure and HLA in healthy donors. The data were produced by immunoSEQ multiplex PCR, yet TCRdb's version contains in-frame clones alone and is incomplete. The sample shows about 120,000 clones, roughly 90% of them seen only once. Sequences were obtained from PBMCs. The receptors were sampled from a woman in her late teens or twenties in good health and CMV-seropositive.

This clone was seen a few times. Here the CDR3 DNA reads TGTGCCAGCATTCCCAAAAGGGGGCCCTCCTACAATGAGCAGTTCTTC. Amino acids: CASIPKRGPSYNEQFF. The rearrangement joins TRBV2 to TRBJ2-1; 7 bases map to TRBD1. The germline V gene encodes CDR1 SNHLY and CDR2 FYNNEI. Trimming took 7 bases from V and 0 from J; bases not matched to a gene: 9. The CDR3 extends over 16 amino acids.

This rearrangement joins TRBV11-2 to TRBJ2-7, with a weak D call TRBD1 (6 bases). The CDR3 spans 19 residues. Germline CDR1 and CDR2: SGHAT and FQNNGV. Between the trimmed V and J ends, which lost 0 bases and 0 bases, there was a span of 21 bases. CDR3: CASSLDRYDRLIFSYEQYF. CDR3 DNA: TGTGCCAGCAGCTTAGATCGTTATGACAGGCTGATTTTCTCCTACGAGCAGTACTTC.

The genes are TRBV7-3 and TRBJ1-5, with a possible D match to TRBD1 (6 bases). CDR1 and CDR2 from the germline V gene are SGHTA and FQGTGA. The CDR3 extends over 14 amino acids. Trimming left V 0 bases short and J 5 bases short, with 8 bases between. In DNA form, the CDR3 reads TGTGCCAGCAGCTTAACCCCAGGGGATCAGCCCCAGCATTTT. Protein: CASSLTPGDQPQHF.

This clone was counted a few times. As DNA, the CDR3 is TGCGCCAGCAGCCAACCCGCTCGGGGCGAGCAGTACTTC. Translated: CASSQPARGEQYF. The chain employs TRBV4-3 and TRBJ2-7, with D possibly being TRBD2 (5 bases). Germline V lookup: CDR1 LGHNA, CDR2 YSLEER. This CDR3 has 13 residues. V lost 2 bases and J lost 6, with 11 bases in between.

This chain links TRBV27 with TRBJ1-2; perhaps TRBD1 as D (5 bases). The CDR3 loop spans 13 amino acids. Per the germline V gene, CDR1 is MNHEY and CDR2 is SMNVEV (reference sequence). The V end lost 5 bases, the J end lost 4 bases, and 11 bases lay between the germline ends. CDR3 DNA: TGTGCCAGCAGTGCAAACAGGTTCTATGGCTACACCTTC. It specifies CASSANRFYGYTF.

This chain joins TRBV4-1 and TRBJ1-1; 8 nucleotides agree with TRBD1. CDR3 size: 16 residues. In germline, CDR1 is MGHRA, CDR2 YSYEKL. Unmatched junction bases numbered 9, after V lost 4 bases and J lost 2 bases. CDR3 coding DNA: TGCGCCAGCAGCCCTCTCGTCGGGACAGGCAACACTGAAGCTTTCTTT. Its translation: CASSPLVGTGNTEAFF.

For this clone: At one boundary the junction diverges from the germline segment, which might be a read error. The chain links TRBV7-7 to TRBJ2-1; D is possibly TRBD1 (7 bases). CDR3 length equals 13 residues. CDR1 SSHAT and CDR2 FNYEAQ come from the germline V gene (reference sequence). CDR3 sequence: CASSLSQGGRQFF. The CDR3 nucleotides read TGTGCTAGCAGCTTAAGTCAGGGGGGAAGGCAGTTCTTC.

This chain links TRBV5-1 with TRBJ1-1; 10 nucleotides agree with TRBD1. J lost 4 bases, V lost 3 bases, and 6 bases had no gene match. The CDR3 has 15 amino acids. The germline gives CDR1 SGHRS, CDR2 YFSETQ. CDR3 coding DNA: TGCGCCAGCAGCTCGGGACAGGGGATGGTCACTGAAGCTTTCTTT. Translating gives CASSSGQGMVTEAFF.

For this clone: This sample also contains other DNA sequences that code for the same CDR3. V gene TRBV18 combines with J gene TRBJ2-5; D perhaps matches TRBD1 (6 bases). There are 13 residues in the CDR3. Trimming cost V 6 bases and J 5 bases, with 13 bases left between them. Per germline, CDR1 KGHSH and CDR2 LQKENI. CDR3 in amino acids: CASSPGTGETQYF. The CDR3 nucleotides read TGTGCCAGCTCCCCCGGAACAGGGGAGACCCAGTACTTC.

This clone occurred once. The V and J genes are TRBV10-3 and TRBJ2-3; 7 bases are shared with TRBD2. This CDR3 is 13 amino acids long. Trimming took 4 bases from V and 6 from J; bases not matched to a gene: 4. CDR1 and CDR2 (germline): ENHRY, SYGVKD. The CDR3 is CAISGGGADTQYF. The CDR3 DNA follows: TGTGCCATCAGTGGCGGGGGTGCGGATACGCAGTATTTT.

The chain has TRBV7-6 and TRBJ2-1, with TRBD2 identical over 14 bases. The CDR3 extends over 16 amino acids. Germline V CDR1 and CDR2: SGHVS, FNYEAQ. V lost 4 bases, J lost 10 bases, and 9 bases stayed unmatched. CDR3 nucleotides: TGTGCCAGCAGCTCCCGACTAGCGGGGGGGCAGGGGGAGCAGTTCTTC. Its translation: CASSSRLAGGQGEQFF.

This sequence joins TRBV19 and TRBJ1-2, with D maybe TRBD1 (5 bases). The CDR3 totals 16 residues. The V and J ends lost 3 bases and 4 bases respectively, with 18 bases between them. Germline V gene sequence: CDR1 LNHDA, CDR2 SQIVND (reference sequence). CDR3 region: CASSIWAREASYGYTF. CDR3 bases: TGTGCCAGTAGTATCTGGGCCAGGGAAGCTTCCTATGGCTACACCTTC. The variable domain in full, with the rest retrieved from reference TRBV19 and TRBJ1-2, is DGGITQSPKYLFRKEGQNVTLSCEQNLNHDAMYWYRQDPGQGLRLIYYSQIVNDFQKGDIAEGYSVSREKKESFPLTVTSAQKNPTAFYLCASSIWAREASYGYTFGSGTRLTVV.

The chain employs TRBV11-3 and TRBJ2-1, with D possibly being TRBD2 (5 bases). V shed 3 bases and J shed 9 bases, with 12 bases lying between them. The CDR3 is 13 residues long. From germline, CDR1 is SGHNT and CDR2 YENEEA. This CDR3 is CASSFLSAGEQFF. The DNA of the CDR3 is TGTGCCAGCAGCTTTTTGTCGGCGGGTGAGCAGTTCTTC.

V is TRBV30 and J is TRBJ1-1, with D tentatively TRBD1 (5 bases). The V gene's germline CDR1 is GTSNPN and CDR2 SVGIG (reference sequence). This CDR3 is 13 amino acids long. V was shortened by 8 bases and J by 1 base, with 14 bases between the two germline ends. The chain's CDR3 is CARDEAGNTEAFF. CDR3 coding DNA: TGTGCCCGGGACGAAGCGGGGAACACTGAAGCTTTCTTT.

This chain joins TRBV7-2 and TRBJ1-2; no clear D gene. Per the germline V gene, CDR1 is SGHTA and CDR2 is FQGNSA. CDR3 length: 13 amino acids. Trimming took off 5 bases at V and 8 bases at J, with 15 bases between the two ends. The CDR3, as DNA: TGTGCCAGCAGCCCCAGGCGTGAGTCGGGCTACACCTTC. Its protein is CASSPRRESGYTF.

This clone has a single count. This CDR3 is CASSDTANTGELFF. The CDR3 coding sequence is TGTGCCAGCAGTGATACAGCGAACACCGGGGAGCTGTTTTTT. The chain couples TRBV27 to TRBJ2-2; D is unresolved. V dropped 5 bases and J dropped 0 bases, with 7 bases sitting between them. The CDR3 is 14 residues long. Germline V gives CDR1 MNHEY, CDR2 SMNVEV (reference sequence).

The chain carries TRBV15 and TRBJ2-1; 9 nucleotides line up with TRBD1. V lost 3 bases to trimming and J lost 0 bases; unmatched junction nucleotides: 6. There are 17 residues in the CDR3. CDR1 is LNHNV and CDR2 is YYDKDF in the germline V gene (reference sequence). The CDR3 nucleotides are TGTGCCACCAGCAGCCGCGGGACAGGGAGCTCCTACAATGAGCAGTTCTTC. Protein: CATSSRGTGSSYNEQFF.

The V gene is TRBV5-1, the J gene TRBJ2-7; 11 positions match TRBD2. Germline CDR1 and CDR2: SGHRS and YFSETQ. The trim removed 0 bases at V and 7 bases at J, leaving 3 bases unmatched. The CDR3 spans 14 residues. The CDR3 reads CASSLDGLAGEQYF. Written as DNA, the CDR3 is TGCGCCAGCAGCTTGGACGGACTAGCGGGTGAGCAGTACTTC.

This rearrangement joins TRBV4-3 to TRBJ1-3; D is unresolved. This CDR3 has 14 amino acids. Germline V gene data show CDR1 as LGHNA and CDR2 as YSLEER. V lost 0 bases, J lost 3 bases, and 6 bases lay in between. Here the CDR3 reads CASSQDSRGNTIYF. The CDR3 coding sequence is TGCGCCAGCAGCCAAGATTCCCGTGGAAACACCATATATTTT.

The chain couples TRBV18 to TRBJ1-2, with D possibly TRBD1 on 5 matching bases. The CDR3 runs to 16 residues. Germline V lookup: CDR1 KGHSH, CDR2 LQKENI. With 3 bases removed from V and 0 bases from J, the gap between germline ends came to 14 bases. In nucleotides, the CDR3 is TGTGCCAGCTCACCTGGTTCCACAGGCGCTAACTATGGCTACACCTTC. Translated: CASSPGSTGANYGYTF. The full variable domain, its missing parts supplied by reference TRBV18 and TRBJ1-2, is NAGVMQNPRHLVRRRGQEARLRCSPMKGHSHVYWYRQLPEEGLKFMVYLQKENIIDESGMPKERFSAEFPKEGPSILRIQQVVRGDSAAYFCASSPGSTGANYGYTFGSGTRLTVV.

This chain uses TRBV12-1 with TRBJ2-1; the D segment call TRBD2 is taken from the table without a DNA check. TRBV12-1 counts as a pseudogene. This CDR3 region has 14 residues. CDR3 sequence: CASSSSAGYNEQFF. The CDR3 region has the DNA TGTGCCAGCAGCTCGAGCGCCGGTTACAATGAGCAGTTCTTC.

The chain joins TRBV10-3 to TRBJ1-1; D unresolved. The CDR3 extends over 14 amino acids. Trimming stripped 3 bases from V and 6 bases from J, with 14 bases between. From germline, CDR1 is ENHRY and CDR2 SYGVKD. CDR3 bases: TGTGCCATCAGTGACCCGGGAGCGGAACCTGAAGCTTTCTTT. This encodes CAISDPGAEPEAFF.

The V call is TRBV29-1, the J call TRBJ2-7, with TRBD1 as a possible D gene (6 bases). Trimming shortened V by 1 base and J by 6 bases, and 10 bases separated the two germline ends. The CDR3 is 12 amino acids. Germline CDR1 reads SQVTM; CDR2 reads ANQGSEA. The CDR3 sequence is CSVEVGQSEQYF. In DNA form, the CDR3 reads TGCAGCGTTGAAGTCGGACAGAGCGAGCAGTACTTC.

The J gene is TRBJ2-5, the V gene TRBV29-1; TRBD2 matches at 9 bases. Per the germline V gene, CDR1 is SQVTM and CDR2 is ANQGSEA. The J segment lost 14 bases and the V segment lost 3 bases, leaving 13 bases of the junction unmatched. The CDR3 runs 13 residues. The CDR3 DNA reads as TGCAGCGTTGACCTTAGTACGGGGACTAGCAGTTACTTC. As protein: CSVDLSTGTSSYF. Variable domain in full (rest from reference TRBV29-1 and TRBJ2-5): SAVISQKPSRDICQRGTSLTIQCQVDSQVTMMFWYRQQPGQSLTLIATANQGSEATYESGFVIDKFPISRPNLTFSTLTVSNMSPEDSSIYLCSVDLSTGTSSYFGPGTRLLVL.

The chain links TRBV20-1 to TRBJ2-5; no clear D. Trimming removed 5 bases from V and 0 bases from J, with 4 bases in between. The germline gives CDR1 DFQATT, CDR2 SNEGSKA (reference sequence). The CDR3 covers 11 residues. The DNA of the CDR3 is TGCAGTGCTCACTACCAAGAGACCCAGTACTTC. This translates into CSAHYQETQYF.

This chain links TRBV28 with TRBJ1-3, with D hard to call. Per the germline V gene, CDR1 is MDHEN and CDR2 is SYDVKM. Trimming cost V 3 bases and J 4 bases, with 4 bases left between them. The CDR3 runs to 12 residues. As DNA, the CDR3 is TGTGCCAGCAGTTTTCGGGGAAACACCATATATTTT. It yields the protein CASSFRGNTIYF.